This T cell receptor beta chain was sequenced during a study of shared T cell receptors in the human thymus. This clone was observed once. TCRdb's copy holds only in-frame clones and misses some; the assay was immunoSEQ multiplex PCR. The data show some 760,000 clones, 80% to 90% seen once. Germline CDR1 SGDLS, CDR2 YYNGEE. V gave up 3 bases and J gave up 2 bases; unmatched junction bases: 5. The CDR3 runs 14 residues. In addition, the sample was reused for a study of human thymus T cells. That paper adds: The sample donors, healthy Finnish infants, were having corrective surgery for congenital heart defects. Thymic and blood repertoires appeared to show biased V and J gene usage. Reports from related research described highly overlapping thymic repertoires among unrelated individuals.

The rearrangement links TRBV9 to TRBJ2-7, with 7 bases matching TRBD1. The specimen sequenced was thymocytes. The source is a girl under two years old with a congenital heart defect. The CDR3 here is CASSATGTAYEQYF. The DNA of the CDR3 is TGTGCCAGCAGCGCGACCGGGACAGCCTACGAGCAGTACTTC. The variable domain in full, completed from reference TRBV9 and TRBJ2-7, reads DSGVTQTPKHLITATGQRVTLRCSPRSGDLSVYWYQQSLDQGLQFLIQYYNGEERAKGNILERFSAQQFPDLHSELNLSSLELGDSALYFCASSATGTAYEQYFGPGTRLTVT.